This T cell receptor (beta chain) was sequenced in a study of cytomegalovirus exposure and HLA in healthy donors (dated by TCRdb to about 2017). Notes on the research overall: An earlier analysis of some 600 of the donors reported about 300 Gb of sequence data and about 120 million unique TCR beta sequences obtained from about 200 million T cells. An early release that covered several hundred HLA-typed donors contained approximately 300 gigabases of sequencing data and roughly 84 million unique TCR sequences. The genetic ancestry cluster associated with self-reported Caucasian donors included around 76% of the 300 to 400 genotyped donors. The aim of the study was to test whether cataloging public T cell receptors could identify signatures of past pathogen exposure. The T cell repertoires of about 700 subjects were profiled by immunosequencing and related to cytomegalovirus serostatus. Besides the first cohort of approximately 710 subjects, a separate validation cohort made up of 95 to 150 different subjects was used. To predict cytomegalovirus infection status, the study brought together high-throughput TCR immunosequencing, statistical association of individual TCRs with disease status, and machine learning. In a later analysis, previously published TCR beta repertoires from 550 to 700 donors were re-analyzed and high-resolution HLA genotyping was added so that TCR occurrence patterns could be studied. In the later analysis, no new phenotypic data were used to find candidate immune exposures; instead, reliance was placed on TCR beta sequences and their occurrence across donors. An earlier analysis of 587 of the donors applied high-throughput TCR beta sequencing to assess whether each TCR beta V gene segment acted as functional or pseudogenic. Alongside the repertoire data, information on donor age, sex, ethnicity and CMV serostatus was compiled. A later genetic analysis took genome-wide SNP genotypes for 398 of the 666 donors and used that subset as a discovery cohort. Every discovery cohort repertoire had been produced on one sequencing platform. Both class I and class II loci were covered by HLA typing, at four-digit resolution. Typing coverage varied by locus: about 620-630 donors for A, B, C, DRB1 and DQB1; more than 500 for DQA1; approximately 610 for DPA1; under 490 for DPB1. Roughly 5 DR-DQ haplotypes were handled as single units for association and clustering, since linkage in the cohort was strong. On average, 235,054 unique TCR beta nucleotide sequences were sequenced per donor among roughly 430 genotyped donors of the cohort, with roughly 19% of those sequences being non-productive. Summary of the overall study and its limitations: Strong co-occurrence of HLA alleles, especially DR and DQ, made assigning TCR associations to individual alleles difficult. A cluster of highly shared sequence variants was judged likely to represent a technical artifact of the sequencing pipeline. Some IMGT-functional V segments, including TRBV6-2 and TRBV6-3, could not be distinguished by the 87-base-pair reads and were therefore excluded. Cytomegalovirus status was reported to be diagnosed by the classifier with high specificity and sensitivity in both the original and validation cohorts. Most TCR sequences were seen in very few donors, while some public TCRs were found in many individuals. In an earlier analysis of over 550 of the donors, most TCR beta V segments were observed in productive rearrangements about 87% or about 30% of the time, broadly matching IMGT annotations. Correlated functional status among segregating V segments might reflect linkage disequilibrium, but an unknown experimental factor could not be ruled out. The presence/absence analyses assumed that sequencing depth was roughly uniform across donors, and that assumption may not be true. The authors suggested that the approach could potentially be extended to other disease states and immunological phenotypes. Three of the identified cytomegalovirus-associated TCR beta chains were confirmed in vitro to be specific for cytomegalovirus antigens. According to a later analysis, most CMV-associated TCR beta chains appeared to be HLA-restricted, and the HLA associations seemed to be driven largely by CMV exposure. HLA typing was unavailable for some donors at each locus, so association tests used only the typed subset. A later analysis found that HLA-associated TCR beta chains were more clonally expanded and had lower generation probabilities than equally common non-associated chains. In a later analysis, the rate of TCR association differed among HLA loci, with DRB1 alleles having the most associated TCRs and HLA-C alleles having the fewest. In a later analysis, 15,000 to 20,000 TCR beta sequences were associated with specific HLA alleles at a false discovery rate of 0.05. Compared with the approximately 670-donor mean, donors in an Asian-associated ancestry cluster had fewer N-insertions in productive TCRs, according to a later genetic analysis. In the study, approximately 150 TCR beta chains were listed as associated with cytomegalovirus. A later analysis reported that several top co-occurrence clusters appeared linked to parvovirus B19, influenza, CMV and Epstein-Barr virus. Approximately 16 rarely observed V segments, including chromosome 9 orphons, were excluded from the earlier analysis of approximately 600 of the donors because counts were too low. In a later genetic analysis, a missense DCLRE1C variant was associated with V-gene and J-gene trimming of TCR beta chains, and the association was replicated in an independent cohort. The cohort was sequenced for TCR beta chains only, and without alpha or paired-chain data the features that could be detected were limited. A further reported finding was that TCR beta sequences accurately predicted the HLA-A and HLA-B alleles for most subjects in the first cohort. For the cohort, immune exposure information was limited to CMV serostatus.

For this clone: Its target antigen remains unknown. Base qualities are not recorded, but no much larger clone differs from it by a single base.

Libraries were made using the immunoSEQ multiplex PCR assay. For the multiplex PCR, a mixture combining 60 forward primers for TCR Vbeta segments and 13 reverse primers for TCR Jbeta segments was used. The CDR3 region of rearranged TCR beta genes was amplified from genomic DNA by a multiplex PCR assay. The amplified TCR beta libraries were sequenced on the Illumina HiSeq System as 87-base-pair reads. The study's processing was this. A later analysis counted tens of millions of unique TCR beta chains across the roughly 700 repertoires, and 10 million to 11 million of these chains were shared by at least two donors. Raw reads were error-corrected and collapsed into unique sequences with a nearest-neighbor algorithm that merged closely related sequences to remove PCR and sequencing errors. Alignment of CDR3 sequences to IMGT reference sequences was used to assign V, D and J gene segments. For a sequence to be retained, a match of at least six nucleotides was required to both a V gene segment and a J gene segment. Rearrangements were called productive when the CDR3 lacked stop codons and stayed in frame with V and J; all others were non-productive. CDR3 was defined according to IMGT convention as the region running from the second conserved V-encoded cysteine to the conserved J-encoded phenylalanine. In an earlier analysis of approximately 500 of the donors, sequences lacking an unambiguous match to a single V gene segment were excluded. In an earlier analysis of a few hundred of the donors, V segments were called functional above 56.7% productive rearrangements and were called segregating when the between-donor standard deviation exceeded 5%. A statistical classification framework was built for diagnosing cytomegalovirus status from the catalog of TCR beta chain sequences. In a later analysis, TCR nucleotide sequences were compared against IMGT/GENE-DB human TR gene sequences so that V and J genes could be assigned. The TCRdist pipeline was used in a later analysis to assign CDR3 sequences and most-parsimonious VDJ recombination scenarios. A later analysis defined each TCR beta chain by its CDR3 amino acid sequence plus V-gene family, and excluded reads lacking a unique V-gene family. A later analysis removed 592 highly shared, low-generation-probability nucleotide sequences to deal with suspected cross-contamination and a sequencing artifact. A later analysis calculated a clonal expansion index for each public chain from normalized within-repertoire ranks of inferred template counts. Generation probabilities in a later analysis came from a VDJ recombination model fitted to out-of-frame rearrangements, and those results were checked against IGoR. A later analysis scored TCR-TCR, TCR-HLA and TCR-CMV co-occurrence with hypergeometric tests, applying a repertoire-size bias correction to TCR pairs. A later analysis estimated false discovery rates by permuting HLA or CMV assignments 20 times. In a later analysis, co-occurring TCRs were grouped using DBSCAN, and TCRdist sequence similarity was added for clustering within HLA-allele-positive subsets. Repertoires with fewer than 30,000 or more than 120,000 public chains, plus five repertoires with anomalous nucleotide sharing, were excluded from co-occurrence clustering. TCRdb holds this immuneACCESS table with in-frame rearrangements only. Some clones are missing; in checked studies, unresolved V genes explain under half, and the rest has no known cause. V and J calls and clone size come straight from that table; D and trimming were deduced from the DNA. Here the sample has about 200,000 clones; 65% to 85% occur a single time. Of the sample, 1.5% to 2% falls within the top ten clones.

The cohort comprised approximately 700 healthy bone marrow donors. All cohort members were sampled while nominally healthy, although unrecorded immune exposures were likely present. The donor tested CMV seronegative and was one of the 352 seronegative cohort members. A peripheral blood sample was provided by each donor, and peripheral blood mononuclear cells were used for TCR beta sequencing. The Qiagen DNeasy Blood Extraction Kit was used to extract genomic DNA from the blood cell samples. Germline trimming: 3 bases from V, 4 bases from J; junction bases outside gene matches: 10. CDR1 and CDR2, looked up from the germline V gene, are SGHAT and FQNNGV. From the cysteine up to the phenylalanine, the CDR3 has a length of 16 residues. Of all the DNA, just the CDR3 is kept, 48 bases in frame from base 1.

In this chain, TRBV11-2 is recombined with TRBJ2-7, with 9 bases in between that match TRBD2. The specimen sequenced was PBMCs. The TCR originated in a man in his fifties in good health and CMV-seronegative. The nucleotide sequence reads TGTGCCAGCAGCTTCCTGGCGCTAGCGGGATTTTACGAGCAGTACTTC. It translates as CASSFLALAGFYEQYF.